These 22 T cell receptor beta chains originate from one sample sequenced in a study of CXCR3-negative and CXCR3-positive naive CD8 T cells. Study-level findings and limits: Naive cells that were CXCR3-positive had more hydrophobic TRB CDR3s (compared with CXCR3-negative naive cells).

What these receptors recognize is not known. UMI-labeled TRB cDNA libraries were prepared by 5' RACE. Reanalyzing the 5' RACE reads, TCRdb keeps one entry per CDR3 protein, without DNA. This table holds tens of thousands of distinct CDR3 sequences. Material for sequencing was naive CXCR3+ CD8+ T cells from blood. As to subset: CD45RO-CCR7+CD27+CD95- naive CD8+ T cells expressing CXCR3 (TNR3+). The source is a human donor in good health. Some clones in this sample may be carry-over from other donors' samples.

The chain is built from TRBV10-2 and TRBJ1-1; TCRdb selects TRBD1, and the lack of DNA leaves this call unchecked. The CDR3 has 15 residues. The V gene's germline CDR1 is WSHSY and CDR2 SAAADI. The CDR3 sequence is CASSDIGRVNTEAFF.

The rearrangement uses TRBV7-6 and TRBJ2-1; TCRdb outputs TRBD1, but without DNA this stays unchecked. CDR3 length equals 16 residues. From germline, CDR1 is SGHVS and CDR2 FNYEAQ. CDR3 in amino acids: CASSLVGQGMFNEQFF.

This chain uses TRBV28 with TRBJ2-5; the TCRdb call, TRBD2, lacks DNA for checking. This CDR3 is 14 amino acids long. Germline V lookup: CDR1 MDHEN, CDR2 SYDVKM. CDR3 sequence: CASSSRIAQETQYF. The whole variable domain, filled in from reference TRBV28 and TRBJ2-5, reads DVKVTQSSRYLVKRTGEKVFLECVQDMDHENMFWYRQDPGLGLRLIYFSYDVKMKEKGDIPEGYSVSREKKERFSLILESASTNQTSMYLCASSSRIAQETQYFGPGTRLLVL.

The rearrangement uses TRBV7-2 and TRBJ2-3. The CDR3 is 16 residues long. Per the germline V gene, CDR1 is SGHTA and CDR2 is FQGNSA. The CDR3 spells CASSPTTAKSTDTQYF.

The chain has TRBV7-3 and TRBJ2-7. CDR3 size: 15 residues. Germline values: CDR1 SGHTA, CDR2 FQGTGA. The CDR3: CASSPVRTEPYEQYF.

The rearrangement joins TRBV12-3 or TRBV12-4 to TRBJ1-1; TCRdb gives TRBD1 as the D gene, but with no DNA this cannot be confirmed. The CDR3 extends over 13 amino acids. This CDR3 reads CASSKQGGTEAFF.

V and J are TRBV6-2 or TRBV6-3 and TRBJ2-2. The CDR3 has 14 amino acids. Germline values: CDR1 MNHEY, CDR2 SVGEGT. CDR3 sequence reads: CASSYGPNTGELFF.

J is TRBJ2-1 and V is TRBV10-3. The CDR3 loop spans 13 amino acids. CDR1 ENHRY and CDR2 SYGVKD come from the germline V gene. The CDR3 loop reads CAISEGVIGEQFF.

The rearrangement links TRBV6-2 or TRBV6-3 to TRBJ2-2; TCRdb designates TRBD1, a call that cannot be tested without DNA. Germline V gene data show CDR1 as MNHEY and CDR2 as SVGEGT. The CDR3 runs to 17 residues. The CDR3 spells CASSFTSGAARNGELFF.

The rearrangement links TRBV18 to TRBJ2-5; TCRdb lists TRBD1, though no DNA is available to test this call. This CDR3 region has 16 residues. Germline-derived CDR1 and CDR2 are KGHSH and LQKENI. This CDR3 is CASSPPSGPDQETQYF.

This chain uses TRBV20-1 with TRBJ2-7. The CDR3 is 14 amino acids. CDR1 and CDR2 (germline): DFQATT, SNEGSKA (reference sequence). CDR3 loop: CSARDPTIAYEQYF.

This sequence joins TRBV21-1 and TRBJ2-1; the D call from TCRdb, TRBD1, cannot be confirmed without DNA. TRBV21-1 is given as a pseudogene. The CDR3 length is 16 residues. The CDR3 is CASSNRQGGRYSEQFF.

Its frequency marks this clonotype as medium-sized (0.01 to 0.1%). The chain combines TRBV29-1 with TRBJ2-7; the TCRdb D gene call, TRBD1, has no DNA to confirm it. The CDR3 is made up of 13 amino acids. The germline gives CDR1 SQVTM, CDR2 ANQGSEA. The CDR3 reads CSVSQGAFYEQYF.

CDR3 residues: CSVEEDLLNGYTF. The chain recombines TRBV29-1 with TRBJ1-2. CDR1 is SQVTM, CDR2 ANQGSEA, per germline. CDR3 length: 13 amino acids. Based on the CDR3 plus reference TRBV29-1 and TRBJ1-2, the full variable domain is SAVISQKPSRDICQRGTSLTIQCQVDSQVTMMFWYRQQPGQSLTLIATANQGSEATYESGFVIDKFPISRPNLTFSTLTVSNMSPEDSSIYLCSVEEDLLNGYTFGSGTRLTVV.

The CDR3 here is CSVETGIYGYTF. This chain connects TRBV29-1 to TRBJ1-2; TCRdb reports TRBD1, a call that lacks DNA to check it against. CDR1 and CDR2 (germline): SQVTM, ANQGSEA. The CDR3 is made up of 12 amino acids.

V and J are TRBV6-4 and TRBJ2-2; absent DNA, TCRdb's TRBD2 call cannot be checked. CDR1 and CDR2 from the germline V gene are MRHNA and SNTAGT. The CDR3 runs to 14 residues. The CDR3 region is CASRPGLDTGELFF.

The V call is TRBV7-2, the J call TRBJ2-5; the TCRdb D gene call, TRBD1, has no DNA to confirm it. Germline V gene lookup returns CDR1 SGHTA and CDR2 FQGNSA. The CDR3 sequence is 15 residues long. This CDR3 reads CASSLLGAAKETQYF.

This chain uses TRBV25-1 with TRBJ2-5. The germline V gene encodes CDR1 MGHDK and CDR2 SYGVNS. The CDR3 is 12 amino acids. The CDR3 reads CASSELVETQYF. Complete variable domain (other parts from reference TRBV25-1 and TRBJ2-5): EADIYQTPRYLVIGTGKKITLECSQTMGHDKMYWYQQDPGMELHLIHYSYGVNSTEKGDLSSESTVSRIRTEHFPLTLESARPSHTSQYLCASSELVETQYFGPGTRLLVL.

The V call is TRBV12-3 or TRBV12-4, the J call TRBJ2-7; the TRBD2 assignment by TCRdb is unverifiable without DNA. The CDR3 is 12 amino acids. CDR3 protein: CASSRAGFEQYF.

The chain uses TRBV4-3 and TRBJ2-3. The CDR3 length is 13 residues. CDR1 LGHNA and CDR2 YSLEER come from the germline V gene. The CDR3 protein is CASSQDHSSMQYF.

The chain couples TRBV12-3 or TRBV12-4 to TRBJ1-5; TCRdb's assignment of TRBD1 cannot be checked, as there is no DNA. The CDR3 length is 15 residues. This chain's CDR3 is CASSSEQGSNQPQHF.

V and J are TRBV7-9 and TRBJ2-5; the D gene TCRdb calls, TRBD1, cannot be checked with no DNA. The V gene's germline CDR1 is SEHNR and CDR2 FQNEAQ (reference sequence). The CDR3 runs 13 residues. Here the CDR3 reads CASSPGQGETQYF.